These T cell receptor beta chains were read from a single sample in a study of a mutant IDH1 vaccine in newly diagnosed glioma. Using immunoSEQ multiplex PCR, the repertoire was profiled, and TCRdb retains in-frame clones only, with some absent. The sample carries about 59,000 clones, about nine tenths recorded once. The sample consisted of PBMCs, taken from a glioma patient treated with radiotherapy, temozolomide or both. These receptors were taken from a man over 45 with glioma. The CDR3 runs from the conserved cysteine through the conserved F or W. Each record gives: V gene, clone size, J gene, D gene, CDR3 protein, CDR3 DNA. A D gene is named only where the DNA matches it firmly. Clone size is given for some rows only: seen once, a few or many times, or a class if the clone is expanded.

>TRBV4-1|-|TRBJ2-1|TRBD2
CASSQGVTSVSSYNEQFF
TGCGCCAGCAGCCAGGGGGTTACTAGCGTGAGCTCCTACAATGAGCAGTTCTTC
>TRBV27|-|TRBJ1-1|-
CASSLSGGMNTEAFF
TGTGCCAGCAGTTTATCAGGGGGTATGAACACTGAAGCTTTCTTT
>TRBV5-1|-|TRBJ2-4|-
CASSFPGPPMGNIQYF
TGCGCCAGCAGTTTCCCGGGACCCCCTATGGGAAACATTCAGTACTTC
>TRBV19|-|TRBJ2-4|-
CASSMGLGAKNIQYF
TGTGCCAGTAGTATGGGTTTGGGAGCCAAAAACATTCAGTACTTC
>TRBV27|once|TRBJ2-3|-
CASSYTPGGTSTDTQYF
TGTGCCAGCAGTTACACCCCCGGGGGCACTAGCACAGATACGCAGTATTTT
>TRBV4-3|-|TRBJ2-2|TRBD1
CASSQAPTGNIAGELFF
TGCGCCAGCAGCCAAGCCCCGACAGGGAACATCGCCGGGGAGCTGTTTTTT
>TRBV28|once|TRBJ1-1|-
CASGPAYWAGNTEAFF
TGTGCCAGTGGACCGGCTTATTGGGCAGGGAACACTGAAGCTTTCTTT
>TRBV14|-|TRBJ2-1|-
CASRVGPEQFF
TGTGCCAGCAGAGTCGGACCCGAGCAGTTCTTC
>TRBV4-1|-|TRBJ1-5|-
CASSQDRLSNQPQHF
TGCGCCAGCAGCCAAGACAGACTTAGCAATCAGCCCCAGCATTTT
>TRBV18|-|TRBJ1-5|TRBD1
CASSPGQNQPQHF
TGTGCCAGCTCACCGGGACAGAATCAGCCCCAGCATTTT
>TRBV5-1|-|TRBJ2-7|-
CASSLVRPGSSYEQYF
TGCGCCAGCAGCTTGGTCCGGCCGGGTAGCTCCTACGAGCAGTACTTC
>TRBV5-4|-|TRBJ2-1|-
CASSLIYNEQFF
TGTGCCAGCAGCTTGATATACAATGAGCAGTTCTTC
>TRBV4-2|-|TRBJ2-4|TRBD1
CASSHLGVYRGALQNIQYF
TGTGCCAGCAGCCACCTTGGGGTATACAGGGGGGCCCTACAAAACATTCAGTACTTC
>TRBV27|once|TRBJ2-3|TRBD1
CASSSPGTGFSTDTQYF
TGTGCCAGCAGTTCCCCCGGGACAGGGTTTAGCACAGATACGCAGTATTTT
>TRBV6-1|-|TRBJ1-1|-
CASSVTTGSRRTEAFF
TGTGCCAGCAGTGTTACCACAGGGTCTAGAAGGACTGAGGCTTTCTTT
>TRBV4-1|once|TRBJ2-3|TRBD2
CASRQAGGADTQYF
TGCGCCAGCAGGCAAGCGGGAGGGGCAGATACGCAGTATTTT
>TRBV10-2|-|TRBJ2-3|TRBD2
CASSELIATSGITDTQYF
TGCGCCAGCAGTGAACTTATCGCGACTAGCGGAATCACAGATACGCAGTATTTT
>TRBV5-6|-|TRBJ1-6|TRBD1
CASSQPPGQGISPLHF
TGTGCCAGCAGCCAACCTCCGGGACAGGGAATTTCACCCCTCCACTTT
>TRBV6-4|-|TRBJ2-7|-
CASSPPEGNGYEQYF
TGTGCCAGCAGCCCCCCTGAAGGGAATGGCTACGAGCAGTACTTC
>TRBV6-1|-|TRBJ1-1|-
CASTDPMNTEAFF
TGTGCCAGCACAGATCCGATGAACACTGAAGCTTTCTTT
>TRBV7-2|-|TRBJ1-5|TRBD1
CASSAQGTGGQPQHF
TGTGCCAGCAGCGCCCAGGGTACAGGGGGGCAGCCCCAGCATTTT
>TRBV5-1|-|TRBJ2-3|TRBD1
CASSLLGTEGHTQYF
TGCGCCAGCAGCCTGCTGGGGACAGAAGGGCATACGCAGTATTTT
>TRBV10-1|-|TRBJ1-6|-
CASSESRDSPLHF
TGCGCCAGCAGTGAGTCGCGGGATTCACCCCTCCACTTT
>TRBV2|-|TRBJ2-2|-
CASTLLGGELFF
TGTGCCAGCACTCTTCTGGGCGGGGAGCTGTTTTTT
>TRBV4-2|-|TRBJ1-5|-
CASSQDDTRGGSNQPQHF
TGTGCCAGCAGCCAAGACGATACAAGGGGCGGGAGCAATCAGCCCCAGCATTTT
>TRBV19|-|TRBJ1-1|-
CASSIARNTEAFF
TGTGCCAGTAGTATAGCCAGGAACACTGAAGCTTTCTTT
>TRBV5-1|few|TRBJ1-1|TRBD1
CASSSMGQLNTEAFF
TGCGCCAGCAGCTCGATGGGACAGCTGAACACTGAAGCTTTCTTT
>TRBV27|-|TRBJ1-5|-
CASTSWSWQPQHF
TGTGCCAGCACTAGTTGGAGCTGGCAGCCCCAGCATTTT
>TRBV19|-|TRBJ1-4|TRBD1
CASSKYGTGEANEKLFF
TGTGCCAGTTCTAAATACGGGACAGGGGAGGCTAATGAAAAACTGTTTTTT
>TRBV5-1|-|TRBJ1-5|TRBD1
CASSLQGAGQPQHF
TGCGCCAGCAGCTTACAGGGGGCCGGACAGCCCCAGCATTTT
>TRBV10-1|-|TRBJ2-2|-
CASSVSHKGNTGELFF
TGCGCCAGCAGTGTAAGCCACAAGGGAAACACCGGGGAGCTGTTTTTT
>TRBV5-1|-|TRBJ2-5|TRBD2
CASKNLGGGETQYF
TGCGCCAGCAAAAACCTCGGCGGGGGGGAGACCCAGTACTTC
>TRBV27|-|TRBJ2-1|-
CASSLYGGARGMSSYNEQFF
TGTGCCAGCAGTTTATATGGGGGCGCGAGAGGAATGAGCTCCTACAATGAGCAGTTCTTC
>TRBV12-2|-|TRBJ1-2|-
CASRPPRQGAVYGYTF
TGTGCAAGTCGCCCACCTCGACAGGGGGCAGTGTATGGCTACACCTTC
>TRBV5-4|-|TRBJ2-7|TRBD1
CASSTGTENSYEQYF
TGTGCCAGCAGTACAGGGACAGAAAACTCCTACGAGCAGTACTTC
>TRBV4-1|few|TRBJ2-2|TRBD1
CASSHSSWDRNTGELFF
TGCGCCAGCAGCCACTCGTCTTGGGACAGGAACACCGGGGAGCTGTTTTTT
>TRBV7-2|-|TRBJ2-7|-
CASSLTRSYEQYF
TGTGCCAGCAGCTTAACCAGATCCTACGAGCAGTACTTC
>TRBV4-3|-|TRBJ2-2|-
CASSKIDTGRGELFF
TGCGCCAGCAGCAAAATAGATACAGGGCGAGGGGAGCTGTTTTTT
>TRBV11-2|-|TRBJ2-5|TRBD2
CASSLGLAGSGTQYF
TGTGCCAGCAGCTTAGGCCTAGCGGGGAGCGGGACCCAGTACTTC
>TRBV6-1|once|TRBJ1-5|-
CASSTRGPSNQPQHF
TGTGCCAGCAGTACGCGTGGGCCCAGCAATCAGCCCCAGCATTTT
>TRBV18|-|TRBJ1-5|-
CASSPVRGEQPQHF
TGTGCCAGCTCACCTGTCAGGGGTGAGCAGCCCCAGCATTTT
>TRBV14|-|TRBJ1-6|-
CASSQESRYNSPLHF
TGTGCCAGCAGCCAAGAGTCCCGGTATAATTCACCCCTCCACTTT
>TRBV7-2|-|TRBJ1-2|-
CASSLRRPEGHGYTF
TGTGCCAGCAGCTTACGGCGTCCGGAGGGTCATGGCTACACCTTC
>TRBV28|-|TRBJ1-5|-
CASSFRQPQHF
TGTGCCAGCAGTTTTCGGCAGCCCCAGCATTTT
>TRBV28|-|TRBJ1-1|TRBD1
CASSLGDRGNTEAFF
TGTGCCAGCAGTTTGGGGGACAGGGGGAACACTGAAGCTTTCTTT
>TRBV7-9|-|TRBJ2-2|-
CASSRSLSGGNTGELFF
TGTGCCAGCAGCCGGTCTCTGTCCGGGGGGAACACCGGGGAGCTGTTTTTT
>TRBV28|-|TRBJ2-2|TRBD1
CASSYPDREGGELFF
TGTGCCAGCAGTTACCCCGACAGGGAAGGCGGGGAGCTGTTTTTT
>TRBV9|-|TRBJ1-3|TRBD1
CASSVAQGASGNTIYF
TGTGCCAGCAGCGTAGCTCAGGGGGCCTCTGGAAACACCATATATTTT
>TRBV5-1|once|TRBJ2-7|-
CASSPTGSSYEQYF
TGCGCCAGCAGCCCTACAGGCAGCTCCTACGAGCAGTACTTC
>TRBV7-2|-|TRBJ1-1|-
CASSVTGARNTEAFF
TGTGCCAGCAGCGTAACCGGGGCGAGGAACACTGAAGCTTTCTTT